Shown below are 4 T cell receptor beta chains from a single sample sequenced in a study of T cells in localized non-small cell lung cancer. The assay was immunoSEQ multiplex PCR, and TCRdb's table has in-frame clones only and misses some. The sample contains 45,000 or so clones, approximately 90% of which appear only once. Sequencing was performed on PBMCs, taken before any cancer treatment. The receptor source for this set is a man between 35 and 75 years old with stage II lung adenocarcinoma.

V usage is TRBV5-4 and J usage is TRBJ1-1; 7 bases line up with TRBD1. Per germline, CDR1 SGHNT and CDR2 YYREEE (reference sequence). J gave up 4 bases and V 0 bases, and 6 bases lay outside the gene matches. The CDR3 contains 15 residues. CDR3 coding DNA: TGTGCCAGCAGCTTGGAGAACAGGGGTGGCACTGAAGCTTTCTTT. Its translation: CASSLENRGGTEAFF.

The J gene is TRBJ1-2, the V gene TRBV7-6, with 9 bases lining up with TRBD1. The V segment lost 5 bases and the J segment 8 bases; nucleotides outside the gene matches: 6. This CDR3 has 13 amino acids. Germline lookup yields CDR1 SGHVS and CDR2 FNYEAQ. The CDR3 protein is CASSPGTGKGYTF. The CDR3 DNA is TGTGCCAGCAGCCCTGGGACAGGGAAAGGCTACACCTTC.

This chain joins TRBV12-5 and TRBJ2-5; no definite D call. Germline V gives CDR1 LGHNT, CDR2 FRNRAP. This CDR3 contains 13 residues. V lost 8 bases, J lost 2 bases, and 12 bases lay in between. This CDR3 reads CASNGATQETQYF. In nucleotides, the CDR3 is TGTGCTAGTAATGGTGCGACACAAGAGACCCAGTACTTC.

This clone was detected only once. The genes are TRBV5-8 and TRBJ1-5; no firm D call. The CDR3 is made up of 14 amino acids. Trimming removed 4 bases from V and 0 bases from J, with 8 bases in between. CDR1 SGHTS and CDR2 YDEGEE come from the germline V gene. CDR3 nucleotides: TGTGCCAGCAGCGACCTTTATAGCAATCAGCCCCAGCATTTT. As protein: CASSDLYSNQPQHF.